The clone carrying this T cell receptor beta chain was counted between two and nine times. Antigen: not known. This specimen comes from a study of T cells after posttransplantation cyclophosphamide. Study conclusions and caveats: Recipient CMV seropositivity and CMV reactivation strongly tracked TRB clonality. Blood and skin or GI T cell repertoires showed limited TRB overlap. Later post-transplant blood repertoires were often dominated by donor CD8+ memory clones.

TCRdb keeps only in-frame clones here, not all; method: immunoSEQ multiplex PCR. The profile covers some 39,000 clones, none occurring a single time. CDR1 and CDR2 from the germline V gene are SGHDT and YYEEEE. Trimming removed 4 bases at V and 1 base at J, with 2 bases between. This CDR3 is built from 11 residues. Sequences were obtained from PBMCs. J is TRBJ2-5 and V is TRBV5-6, with D hard to call. This receptor was obtained from a girl between 5 and 17 years old in good health, CMV-negative, and a related stem cell transplant donor. In DNA form, the CDR3 reads TGTGCCAGCAGCCTCCAAGAGACCCAGTACTTC. As protein: CASSLQETQYF.